The 18 T cell receptor beta chains below all came from one sample that was sequenced in a study of Tregs in tolerant kidney transplant recipients. Only in-frame clones appear in the TCRdb table, and some are missing; sequencing was by immunoSEQ multiplex PCR. The listing contains 25,000 to 35,000 clones. The source material was CD8+ T cells from blood, sampled before the transplant. These receptors came from a human donor who received a combined kidney and bone marrow transplant.

With respect to this clone: With the read ending 3 residues before the CDR3 end, the germline J gene is used to fill in that end. This chain uses TRBV6-2 or TRBV6-3 with TRBJ1-2; no clear D. CDR1 and CDR2 (germline): MNHEY, SVGEGT. The CDR3 length is 10 residues. V lost 6 bases, J lost 6 bases, and 5 bases lay in between. The CDR3 DNA, read in part, is TGTGCCAGCAGCCAGAATGGC. Translated: CASSQNG. The CDR3 in its entirety is CASSQNGYTF.

Turning to this clone: The CDR3 is cut off 3 residues early in the read; its end comes from the germline J gene. This chain links TRBV6-1 with TRBJ2-3; TRBD1 agrees at 8 bases. The germline V gene encodes CDR1 MNHNS and CDR2 SASEGT. Losses at the gene ends were 3 bases for V and 0 bases for J; bases not matched to a gene: 2. The CDR3 totals 15 residues. CDR3 residues: CASSDQGASTDTQYF. The covered CDR3 bases are TGTGCCAGCAGTGATCAGGGGGCTAGCACAGATACG.

Turning to this clone: The observed sequence ends 3 residues before the CDR3 terminus, with the missing tail filled in from the germline J gene. The chain links TRBV30 to TRBJ1-1, with D hard to call. Germline lookup yields CDR1 GTSNPN and CDR2 SVGIG (reference sequence). V lost 0 bases to trimming and J lost 5 bases, with 13 bases between them. The CDR3 totals 14 residues. The CDR3 reads CAWSVLGRGTEAFF. The DNA read from the CDR3 is TGTGCCTGGAGTGTACTTGGCCGGGGAACTGAA.

As regards this clone: The read halts 3 residues ahead of the CDR3 end, with the missing end drawn from the germline J gene. The V call is TRBV5-1, the J call TRBJ1-1; D call uncertain. In germline, CDR1 is SGHRS, CDR2 YFSETQ. V lost 1 base and J lost 4, with 8 bases in between. The CDR3 has 13 amino acids. CDR3 loop: CASSLSRVTEAFF. The sequenced CDR3 bases are TGCGCCAGCAGCTTGTCTCGGGTCACTGAA.

For this clone: The sequence runs out 3 residues before the end of the CDR3; the remainder is reconstructed from the germline J gene. V and J are TRBV19 and TRBJ1-2; the D gene is possibly TRBD1 (5 bases). The germline V gene has CDR1 LNHDA and CDR2 SQIVND (reference sequence). The V gene lost 2 bases and the J gene lost 6 bases, with 10 bases spanning the gap. CDR3 size: 13 residues. Incomplete CDR3 DNA: TGTGCCAGTAGTATACTAGGGGCTGATGGC. Its translation: CASSILGADG. The entire CDR3 reads CASSILGADGYTF.

Comment on this clone: Sequencing ends 3 residues short of the CDR3 end; the germline J gene provides the rest. V gene TRBV7-1 combines with J gene TRBJ2-2, with TRBD2 matching over 16 bases. TRBV7-1 counts as an open reading frame of uncertain function. CDR3 length: 20 amino acids. V lost 3 bases and J lost 4; bases outside the gene matches: 11. The chain's CDR3 is CASSSPNSGLAGGPTGELFF. The CDR3 bases that were read are TGTGCCAGCAGCTCTCCGAACTCGGGACTAGCGGGGGGGCCCACCGGGGAG.

Incomplete CDR3 DNA: TGTGCCAGCAGCTTATTTGGCCCTTACAATGAG. This encodes CASSLFGPYNE. The complete CDR3 protein is CASSLFGPYNEQFF. The rearrangement links TRBV13 to TRBJ2-1, with D unresolved. The read stops 3 residues short of the end of the CDR3; the missing end is completed from the germline J gene. The V end was cut by 2 bases, the J end by 4 bases, with 9 bases between. Germline values: CDR1 PRHDT, CDR2 FYEKMQ (reference sequence). The CDR3 has 14 residues.

With regard to this clone: The read halts 3 residues ahead of the CDR3 end, with the missing end drawn from the germline J gene. The rearrangement uses TRBV7-6 and TRBJ1-1, with D maybe TRBD1 (6 bases). The V end was cut by 6 bases, the J end by 1 base, with 12 bases between. Germline values: CDR1 SGHVS, CDR2 FNYEAQ. CDR3 length equals 14 residues. The sequenced CDR3 bases are TGTGCCAGCAGTATGGGAGGGGGGAACACTGAA. As protein: CASSMGGGNTE. The entire CDR3 protein reads CASSMGGGNTEAFF.

On this clone itself: The CDR3 goes on 3 residues after the read ends, and that part is filled in from the germline J gene. The chain has TRBV7-6 and TRBJ2-7; 11 bases are shared with TRBD1. Looked up from germline, CDR1 is SGHVS and CDR2 is FNYEAQ. V was clipped by 5 bases and J by 5 bases; unmatched bases: 8. This CDR3 is built from 15 residues. The CDR3 protein is CASSPWTGGQDEQYF. Incomplete CDR3 DNA: TGTGCCAGCAGCCCCTGGACAGGGGGCCAGGACGAG.

Turning to this clone: The read ends 3 residues before the CDR3 terminus; that terminus is restored from the germline J gene. V is TRBV14 and J is TRBJ2-1, with TRBD2 identical over 8 bases. Germline-derived CDR1 and CDR2 are SGHDN and FVKESK. The CDR3 extends over 16 amino acids. After removal of 3 bases from V and 4 bases from J, the junction contained 8 bases not matched to a gene. CDR3 sequence reads: CASSQLTSGPYNEQFF. The covered CDR3 bases are TGTGCCAGCAGCCAGCTCACTAGCGGCCCTTACAATGAG.

As regards this clone: The CDR3 extends 3 residues past the end of the read, so its final part is completed from the germline J gene. V usage is TRBV6-2 or TRBV6-3 and J usage is TRBJ2-7; TRBD1 aligns across 9 bases. CDR3 size: 15 residues. The V gene end was trimmed by 5 bases and the J gene end by 4 bases; junction bases not matched to a gene: 9. Germline V lookup: CDR1 MNHEY, CDR2 SVGEGT. This chain's CDR3 is CASSRDRATPYEQYF. CDR3 bases read: TGTGCCAGCAGTCGGGACAGGGCCACCCCTTACGAG.

Note on this clone: Coverage ceases 3 residues before the CDR3 finishes, and the germline J gene fills in the end. The J gene is TRBJ2-5, the V gene TRBV11-2; D gene ambiguous. CDR1 and CDR2 from the germline V gene are SGHAT and FQNNGV. Trimming shortened V by 5 bases and J by 5 bases, and 15 bases separated the two germline ends. The CDR3 is 14 amino acids. CDR3 residues: CASSRPFLEETQYF. CDR3 DNA (partial): TGTGCCAGCAGCCGTCCGTTCTTAGAGGAGACC.

Points on this clone: The read comes to an end 3 residues before the CDR3 does, leaving the germline J gene to fill in the end. The chain joins TRBV10-2 to TRBJ2-7; possible D gene TRBD2, 5 bases. Trimming removed 5 bases from V and 1 base from J, with 9 bases in between. Germline CDR1 and CDR2: WSHSY and SAAADI. This CDR3 contains 13 residues. CDR3 sequence: CASSIRGSYEQYF. CDR3 bases read: TGCGCCAGCAGTATCCGGGGTTCCTACGAG.

With regard to this clone: Read data end 3 residues before the CDR3 end; the end is taken from the germline J gene. This chain joins TRBV19 and TRBJ2-7; 7 nucleotides agree with TRBD1. Per the germline V gene, CDR1 is LNHDA and CDR2 is SQIVND (reference sequence). CDR3 size: 13 residues. The V segment lost 1 base and the J segment 6 bases; nucleotides outside the gene matches: 3. The CDR3 reads CASSIGGGVEQYF. The sequenced part of the CDR3 DNA is TGTGCCAGTAGTATAGGAGGGGGCGTCGAG.

As regards this clone: The sequence runs out 3 residues before the end of the CDR3; the remainder is reconstructed from the germline J gene. This chain joins TRBV13 and TRBJ1-2; tentative D call: TRBD1 (6 bases). Trimming left V 2 bases short and J 0 bases short, with 7 bases between. The CDR3 is 14 residues long. Germline V gene sequence: CDR1 PRHDT, CDR2 FYEKMQ (reference sequence). The CDR3 DNA, read in part, is TGTGCCAGCAGCTTACAGGGGTCTAACTATGGC. This gives the protein CASSLQGSNYG. The complete CDR3 reads CASSLQGSNYGYTF.

CDR3 DNA (partial): TGTGCCAGTACCTCCGGGACAGATTACACCGGGGAG. Protein sequence: CASTSGTDYTGE. In full, the CDR3 is CASTSGTDYTGELFF. This chain uses TRBV19 with TRBJ2-2; 7 positions agree with TRBD1. Read coverage stops 3 residues before the CDR3 terminus; the germline J gene supplies the remainder. V shed 7 bases, J shed 3 bases, and the junction held 8 bases outside the gene matches. The CDR3 has 15 residues. CDR1 LNHDA and CDR2 SQIVND come from the germline V gene (reference sequence).

About this clone: The read terminates 3 residues before the CDR3 end, so the remaining end is supplied by the germline J gene. The chain links TRBV19 to TRBJ1-3, with D hard to call. The CDR3 has 17 amino acids. Trimming took off 7 bases at V and 0 bases at J, with 19 bases between the two ends. Germline lookup yields CDR1 LNHDA and CDR2 SQIVND (reference sequence). The CDR3 here is CASTLTRTSRSGNTIYF. The CDR3 DNA, read in part, is TGTGCCAGTACCTTGACAAGGACTTCACGCTCTGGAAACACC.

As for this clone: The read stops 3 residues short of the end of the CDR3; the missing end is completed from the germline J gene. The chain employs TRBV7-8 and TRBJ2-2; no definite D call. The CDR3 sequence is 13 residues long. The V end lost 8 bases, the J end lost 0 bases, and 7 bases lay between the germline ends. Looked up from germline, CDR1 is SGHVS and CDR2 is FQNEAQ. The sequenced CDR3 bases are TGTGCCAGCTATAGGGCGAACACCGGGGAG. Translating gives CASYRANTGE. Given in full, the CDR3 is CASYRANTGELFF.